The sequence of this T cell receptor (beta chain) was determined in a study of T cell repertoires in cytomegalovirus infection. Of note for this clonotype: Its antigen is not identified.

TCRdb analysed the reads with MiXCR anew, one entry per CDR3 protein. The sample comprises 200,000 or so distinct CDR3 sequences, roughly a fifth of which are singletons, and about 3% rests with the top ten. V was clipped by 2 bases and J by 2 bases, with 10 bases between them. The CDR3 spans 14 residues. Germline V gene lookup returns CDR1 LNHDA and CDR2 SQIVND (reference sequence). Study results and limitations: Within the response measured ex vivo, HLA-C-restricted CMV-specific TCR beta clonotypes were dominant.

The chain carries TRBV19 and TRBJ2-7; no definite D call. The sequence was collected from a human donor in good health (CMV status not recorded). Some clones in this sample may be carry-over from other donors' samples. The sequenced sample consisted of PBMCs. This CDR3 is CASSIQTEAYEQYF. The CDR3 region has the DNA TGTGCCAGTAGTATACAGACGGAAGCCTACGAGCAGTACTTC.